This T cell receptor beta chain was recorded in a study of cytomegalovirus exposure and HLA in healthy donors. This clone was seen just once. In the PCR, 60 Vbeta and 13 Jbeta primers were used. Profiled with immunoSEQ multiplex PCR; TCRdb holds only in-frame clones, not every one. The table shows about 170,000 clones, with more than 80% occurring only once. The germline V gene has CDR1 KGHSH and CDR2 LQKENI. The CDR3 runs 14 residues. Between the trimmed V and J ends, which lost 2 bases and 3 bases, there was a span of 10 bases. The sequence derives from a woman under 30 in good health and CMV-seronegative. The rearrangement links TRBV18 to TRBJ1-1; weak D call: TRBD1 (5 bases). The specimen was PBMCs. This chain's CDR3 is CASSPGAEYTEAFF. DNA for the CDR3: TGTGCCAGCTCACCAGGGGCAGAATACACTGAAGCTTTCTTT.